Presented here are 6 T cell receptor beta chains from one specimen sequenced in a study of T-cell reconstitution after alpha-beta-depleted transplantation in children. TCRbeta library preparation incorporated unique molecular identifiers. From the PCR reads, TCRdb called clonotypes with MiXCR, one entry per CDR3 protein. The sample has about 640,000 distinct CDR3 sequences; over 10% are singletons. The sequencing used PBMCs, mostly from graft donor cells, collected 360 days after TCRalphabeta/CD19-depleted stem cell transplant. All receptors come from a male patient younger than 18 who had a stem cell transplant for acute myeloid leukemia, so the T cells may come from the graft donor.

This clonotype showed up many times. V gene TRBV9 combines with J gene TRBJ1-6; D is undetermined. Per germline, CDR1 SGDLS and CDR2 YYNGEE. V gave up 0 bases and J gave up 3 bases, with 10 bases separating them. The CDR3 sequence is 16 residues long. The DNA for the CDR3 is TGTGCCAGCAGCGTAGCATCTGCTAACTATAATTCACCCCTCCACTTT. Translated, it gives CASSVASANYNSPLHF.

This clonotype was counted ten times or more. The gene calls are TRBV29-1 and TRBJ2-1; TRBD2 matches 8 bases. The V segment lost 6 bases and the J segment 0 bases; nucleotides outside the gene matches: 13. Germline loops: CDR1 SQVTM, CDR2 ANQGSEA. This CDR3 contains 17 residues. CDR3 in amino acids: CSVGRERETSSYNEQFF. The CDR3 nucleotides read TGCAGCGTGGGCAGGGAGCGGGAGACCTCCTCCTACAATGAGCAGTTCTTC.

The chain links TRBV18 to TRBJ2-7; D gene unclear. The germline gives CDR1 KGHSH, CDR2 LQKENI. This CDR3 contains 18 residues. V was cut by 3 bases and J by 0 bases, with 21 bases left in between. The CDR3 is CASSPLGGTASPSYEQYF. In DNA form, the CDR3 reads TGTGCCAGCTCACCCCTAGGCGGAACCGCATCCCCCTCCTACGAGCAGTACTTC.

The chain employs TRBV19 and TRBJ1-1; the D gene is possibly TRBD1 (6 bases). Germline CDR1 LNHDA, CDR2 SQIVND (reference sequence). V was trimmed by 3 bases and J by 8 bases, leaving 16 bases between them. The CDR3 has 14 residues. The CDR3 spells CASSIDRWGPEAFF. CDR3 sequence (DNA): TGTGCCAGTAGTATCGACAGGTGGGGTCCGGAAGCTTTCTTT.

This chain connects TRBV2 to TRBJ2-7, with D maybe TRBD2 (5 bases). Germline V gives CDR1 SNHLY, CDR2 FYNNEI. The length of the CDR3 is 12 residues. With 10 bases removed from V and 5 bases from J, the gap between germline ends came to 15 bases. DNA for the CDR3: TGTGCCACCACTTCCCCCGGGAACGAGCAGTACTTC. Translating gives CATTSPGNEQYF.

This clonotype was recorded a few times. V and J are TRBV28 and TRBJ2-7, with D tentatively TRBD1 (5 bases). V was cut by 4 bases and J by 9 bases, with 16 bases left in between. The V gene's germline CDR1 is MDHEN and CDR2 SYDVKM. The CDR3 spans 13 residues. This CDR3 reads CASSSRDRSGQYF. In nucleotides, the CDR3 is TGTGCCAGCAGTTCCCGTGACAGATCTGGGCAGTACTTC.